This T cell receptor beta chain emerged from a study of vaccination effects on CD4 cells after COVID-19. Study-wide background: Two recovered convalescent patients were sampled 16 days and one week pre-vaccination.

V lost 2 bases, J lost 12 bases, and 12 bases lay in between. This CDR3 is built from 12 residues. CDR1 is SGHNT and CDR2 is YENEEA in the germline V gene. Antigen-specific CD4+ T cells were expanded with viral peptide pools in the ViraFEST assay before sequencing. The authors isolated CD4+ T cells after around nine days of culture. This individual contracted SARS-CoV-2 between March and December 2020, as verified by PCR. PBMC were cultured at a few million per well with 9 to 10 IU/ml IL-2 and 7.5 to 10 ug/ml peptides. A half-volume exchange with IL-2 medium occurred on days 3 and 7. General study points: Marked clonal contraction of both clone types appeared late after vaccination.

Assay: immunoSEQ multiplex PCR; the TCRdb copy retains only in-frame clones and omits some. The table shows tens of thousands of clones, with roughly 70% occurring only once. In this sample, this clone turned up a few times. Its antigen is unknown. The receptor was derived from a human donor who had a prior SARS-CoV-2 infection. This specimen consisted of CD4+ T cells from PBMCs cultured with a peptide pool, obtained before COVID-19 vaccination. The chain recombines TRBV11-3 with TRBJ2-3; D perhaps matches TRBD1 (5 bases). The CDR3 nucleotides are TGTGCCAGCAGCTTACAGGACAAAGTACAGTATTTT. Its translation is CASSLQDKVQYF.